These T cell receptor beta chains were read from a single sample in a study of CD8+CD57+ T cells in acquired aplastic anemia. TCRdb reanalysed the reads using MiXCR and keeps one entry per CDR3 protein. The sample shows approximately 250,000 distinct CDR3 sequences, approximately 82% of them seen only once. Sequencing used sorted CD4+, CD8+, or CD8+CD57+ T cells (not recorded which) from PBMCs. These receptors were obtained from a human donor with aplastic anemia. Both conserved end residues are part of each CDR3. The D gene is left open where the match is weak. Clone size is not always given. Where it is, it says once, few, many or a class for expanded clones.

CDR3 length: 15; clone size: NA; D gene: TRBD2; J gene: TRBJ2-1; V gene: TRBV2; CDR3 protein: CASARTSGVYTEQFF; CDR3 DNA: TGTGCCAGCGCCCGGACTAGCGGGGTCTACACTGAGCAGTTCTTC
CDR3 length: 16; clone size: NA; D gene: TRBD2; J gene: TRBJ2-3; V gene: TRBV20-1; CDR3 protein: CSAQPTTSGRGYTQYF; CDR3 DNA: TGCAGTGCCCAGCCCACGACTAGCGGGAGGGGGTATACGCAGTATTTT
CDR3 length: 11; clone size: NA; D gene: NA; J gene: TRBJ2-7; V gene: TRBV20-1; CDR3 protein: CSAVGGYEQYF; CDR3 DNA: TGCAGTGCGGTGGGGGGCTACGAGCAGTACTTC
CDR3 length: 13; clone size: few; D gene: NA; J gene: TRBJ2-3; V gene: TRBV7-8; CDR3 protein: CASSLAGTHTQYF; CDR3 DNA: TGTGCCAGCAGCTTAGCGGGCACACATACTCAGTATTTT
CDR3 length: 15; clone size: NA; D gene: NA; J gene: TRBJ2-5; V gene: TRBV7-8; CDR3 protein: CASSLAGGTKAPHYF; CDR3 DNA: TGTGCCAGCAGCTTAGCCGGAGGGACCAAAGCGCCCCATTACTTC
CDR3 length: 16; clone size: NA; D gene: TRBD1; J gene: TRBJ2-3; V gene: TRBV7-2; CDR3 protein: CASSSGRDRAKDTQYF; CDR3 DNA: TGTGCCAGCAGCTCTGGCCGGGACAGGGCAAAGGATACGCAGTATTTT
CDR3 length: 14; clone size: NA; D gene: NA; J gene: TRBJ2-1; V gene: TRBV4-2; CDR3 protein: CASSRPTGTDTQFF; CDR3 DNA: TGTGCCAGCAGCCGACCGACCGGCACAGATACGCAGTTCTTC
CDR3 length: 16; clone size: NA; D gene: NA; J gene: TRBJ2-6; V gene: TRBV12-3/TRBV12-4; CDR3 protein: CASSSGGYGYTFGLTF; CDR3 DNA: NA
CDR3 length: 13; clone size: NA; D gene: TRBD1; J gene: TRBJ1-2; V gene: TRBV20-1; CDR3 protein: CSAPDRGNYGYTF; CDR3 DNA: TGCAGTGCTCCGGACAGGGGAAACTATGGCTACACCTTC
CDR3 length: 14; clone size: NA; D gene: NA; J gene: TRBJ2-7; V gene: TRBV15; CDR3 protein: CATSSRSLEDGQYF; CDR3 DNA: TGTGCCACCAGCAGCCGGAGCCTAGAAGACGGGCAGTACTTC
CDR3 length: 12; clone size: NA; D gene: NA; J gene: TRBJ2-5; V gene: TRBV7-3; CDR3 protein: CASSEGLGTQYF; CDR3 DNA: TGTGCCAGCAGCGAAGGCCTAGGGACCCAGTACTTC
CDR3 length: 16; clone size: NA; D gene: NA; J gene: TRBJ1-6; V gene: TRBV11-2; CDR3 protein: CASSLVRPAGNSPLHF; CDR3 DNA: TGTGCCAGCAGCTTAGTTCGACCGGCAGGAAATTCACCCCTCCACTTT
CDR3 length: 16; clone size: NA; D gene: NA; J gene: TRBJ2-3; V gene: TRBV7-8; CDR3 protein: CASSLLAGPYTDTQYF; CDR3 DNA: TGTGCCAGCAGCCTCTTGGCGGGGCCATACACAGATACGCAGTATTTT
CDR3 length: 16; clone size: NA; D gene: NA; J gene: TRBJ2-7; V gene: TRBV20-1; CDR3 protein: CSARGLGEERAYEQYF; CDR3 DNA: TGCAGTGCTAGAGGGTTGGGTGAGGAGAGGGCCTACGAGCAGTACTTC
CDR3 length: 16; clone size: NA; D gene: NA; J gene: TRBJ1-2; V gene: TRBV9; CDR3 protein: CASSVGLAGTDTGYTF; CDR3 DNA: TGTGCCAGCAGCGTAGGACTAGCGGGCACAGATACGGGCTACACCTTC
CDR3 length: 15; clone size: NA; D gene: NA; J gene: TRBJ1-2; V gene: TRBV19; CDR3 protein: CASRLGGGADYGYTF; CDR3 DNA: TGTGCCAGTAGATTGGGGGGGGGCGCCGACTATGGCTACACCTTC
CDR3 length: 14; clone size: NA; D gene: TRBD1; J gene: TRBJ2-3; V gene: TRBV7-2; CDR3 protein: CASSWGQGPNYRYF; CDR3 DNA: TGTGCCAGCAGCTGGGGACAGGGCCCAAACTATCGCTACTTT
CDR3 length: 16; clone size: NA; D gene: TRBD2; J gene: TRBJ2-1; V gene: TRBV19; CDR3 protein: CASSILAGGSYNEQFF; CDR3 DNA: TGTGCCAGTAGTATCCTAGCGGGGGGATCCTACAATGAGCAGTTCTTC
CDR3 length: 16; clone size: NA; D gene: TRBD1; J gene: TRBJ1-6; V gene: TRBV7-3; CDR3 protein: CASSLAPRGNNSPLHF; CDR3 DNA: TGTGCCAGCAGCTTAGCTCCCAGGGGGAACAATTCACCCCTCCACTTT
CDR3 length: 12; clone size: NA; D gene: NA; J gene: TRBJ2-1; V gene: TRBV7-9; CDR3 protein: CASSSEGGEQFF; CDR3 DNA: TGTGCCAGCAGCTCAGAGGGAGGTGAGCAGTTCTTC
CDR3 length: 12; clone size: NA; D gene: NA; J gene: TRBJ1-2; V gene: TRBV7-9; CDR3 protein: CASSLDYYGYTF; CDR3 DNA: TGTGCCAGCAGCTTAGATTACTATGGCTACACCTTC
CDR3 length: 13; clone size: NA; D gene: NA; J gene: TRBJ2-5; V gene: TRBV15; CDR3 protein: CATSGRAVATEHF; CDR3 DNA: TGTGCCACCAGCGGACGTGCCGTAGCGACCGAGCACTTC
CDR3 length: 15; clone size: once; D gene: TRBD1; J gene: TRBJ1-4; V gene: TRBV9; CDR3 protein: CASSAFRTGSEKLFF; CDR3 DNA: TGTGCCAGCAGTGCTTTCCGGACAGGTAGCGAAAAACTGTTTTTT
CDR3 length: 15; clone size: NA; D gene: NA; J gene: TRBJ1-1; V gene: TRBV19; CDR3 protein: CASSIDSAAYNEAFF; CDR3 DNA: TGTGCCAGTAGTATAGATAGCGCAGCCTACAATGAGGCCTTCTTC
CDR3 length: 13; clone size: NA; D gene: NA; J gene: TRBJ2-3; V gene: TRBV4-2; CDR3 protein: CASSQDSSSTQYF; CDR3 DNA: TGTGCCAGCAGCCAAGATTCAAGCTCTACGCAGTATTTT
CDR3 length: 15; clone size: few; D gene: TRBD2; J gene: TRBJ2-1; V gene: TRBV19; CDR3 protein: CASSLTSGGSDEQFF; CDR3 DNA: TGTGCCAGTAGCCTGACTAGCGGGGGGAGCGATGAGCAGTTCTTC
CDR3 length: 17; clone size: once; D gene: TRBD1; J gene: TRBJ1-2; V gene: TRBV9; CDR3 protein: CASSVGERGLPNYGYTF; CDR3 DNA: TGTGCCAGCAGCGTAGGAGAAAGGGGGCTCCCTAACTATGGCTACACCTTC
CDR3 length: 12; clone size: once; D gene: NA; J gene: TRBJ2-7; V gene: TRBV30; CDR3 protein: CAWRGQIHEQYF; CDR3 DNA: TGTGCCTGGAGGGGGCAGATCCACGAGCAGTACTTC
CDR3 length: 12; clone size: NA; D gene: NA; J gene: TRBJ2-5; V gene: TRBV7-8; CDR3 protein: CASEGGGETQYF; CDR3 DNA: TGTGCCAGCGAAGGGGGGGGAGAGACCCAGTACTTC
CDR3 length: 16; clone size: NA; D gene: TRBD2; J gene: TRBJ2-1; V gene: TRBV11-1; CDR3 protein: CASSVRSGTTYNEQFF; CDR3 DNA: TGTGCCAGCAGCGTTCGTAGCGGGACGACCTACAATGAGCAGTTCTTC
CDR3 length: 12; clone size: few; D gene: NA; J gene: TRBJ2-5; V gene: TRBV5-5; CDR3 protein: CARKGARETQYF; CDR3 DNA: TGTGCCAGAAAGGGAGCTAGGGAGACCCAGTACTTC
CDR3 length: 15; clone size: NA; D gene: TRBD2; J gene: TRBJ2-1; V gene: TRBV7-8; CDR3 protein: CASSLEGGPETEYFF; CDR3 DNA: TGTGCCAGCAGCTTAGAGGGAGGGCCCGAGACTGAGTATTTCTTC
CDR3 length: 16; clone size: NA; D gene: TRBD1; J gene: TRBJ2-2; V gene: TRBV7-9; CDR3 protein: CASSYGQAANTGELFF; CDR3 DNA: TGTGCCAGCAGCTATGGACAGGCGGCGAACACCGGGGAGCTGTTTTTT
CDR3 length: 15; clone size: NA; D gene: TRBD1; J gene: TRBJ2-1; V gene: TRBV11-2; CDR3 protein: CASSPPQGRYNEQFF; CDR3 DNA: TGTGCCAGCAGCCCACCACAGGGGCGCTACAATGAGCAGTTCTTC
CDR3 length: 16; clone size: NA; D gene: NA; J gene: TRBJ1-2; V gene: TRBV19; CDR3 protein: CATSIAQTASFYGYTF; CDR3 DNA: TGTGCCACTAGTATAGCCCAGACAGCAAGTTTCTATGGCTACACCTTC
CDR3 length: 14; clone size: NA; D gene: TRBD1; J gene: TRBJ1-5; V gene: TRBV19; CDR3 protein: CASSKGTGDQPQHF; CDR3 DNA: TGTGCCAGTAGTAAAGGGACAGGGGATCAGCCCCAGCATTTT
CDR3 length: 14; clone size: NA; D gene: NA; J gene: TRBJ2-3; V gene: TRBV7-8; CDR3 protein: CASSLDRGATALSF; CDR3 DNA: TGTGCCAGCAGCTTAGATCGAGGTGCCACAGCCCTTTCCTTT
CDR3 length: 15; clone size: NA; D gene: TRBD2; J gene: TRBJ2-3; V gene: TRBV6-1; CDR3 protein: CASSLAGGQTDTQYF; CDR3 DNA: TGTGCCAGCAGTCTAGCGGGGGGGCAAACAGATACGCAGTATTTT
CDR3 length: 17; clone size: NA; D gene: NA; J gene: TRBJ2-1; V gene: TRBV7-8; CDR3 protein: CASSLAGGRDTGYEQFF; CDR3 DNA: TGTGCCAGCAGCTTAGCGGGAGGGCGGGATACAGGGTATGAGCAGTTCTTC
CDR3 length: 13; clone size: few; D gene: TRBD2; J gene: TRBJ2-7; V gene: TRBV4-2; CDR3 protein: CASKTSGGYEQYF; CDR3 DNA: TGTGCCAGCAAGACTAGCGGGGGGTACGAGCAGTACTTC
CDR3 length: 14; clone size: NA; D gene: NA; J gene: TRBJ2-5; V gene: TRBV9; CDR3 protein: CASSGGTARDPPHF; CDR3 DNA: TGTGCCAGCAGCGGAGGGACCGCCCGAGATCCGCCCCACTTC